The following is a T cell receptor beta chain sequence with its context. Its specificity is not known. V gave up 1 base and J gave up 8 bases, with 14 bases separating them. The CDR3 is 15 amino acids. In germline, CDR1 is MNHNS, CDR2 SASEGT. This sample was included in a study of T cells in Graves' hyperthyroidism and ophthalmopathy. Study-wide points: Among thyroid clonotypes expanded above 0.001, most also appeared in blood.

RNA transcripts served as the template for amplifying TCR beta CDR3 regions. Using the HTBI primer set, a first-round RT-PCR was run on the TCR CDR3. MiXCR, applied by TCRdb to the multiplex PCR reads, yields one record per CDR3 protein. Of roughly 360,000 distinct CDR3 sequences in the sample, less than 15% were seen once. This receptor was identified in a man younger than 45 with Graves' hyperthyroidism that later progressed to Graves' ophthalmopathy. Sequenced sample: blood. The V gene is TRBV6-1, the J gene TRBJ1-4; D gene uncertain. As DNA, the CDR3 is TGTGCCAGCAGTGAAGGTTTCGGCAGGTGGGAAAAACTGTTTTTT. It specifies CASSEGFGRWEKLFF.